What follows are 5 T cell receptor beta chains derived from one specimen sequenced in a study of blood T cell repertoires in COVID-19. The method was immunoSEQ multiplex PCR; TCRdb's version includes in-frame clones alone and lacks a portion of them. This sample has around 97,000 clones, with about 80% found just once. What was sequenced was peripheral blood. The source is a man in his 70s with acute or convalescent COVID-19.

The CDR3 DNA reads as TGTGCCAGCAGCGGCGCAGGTAGAGACTATAATTCACCCCTCCACTTT. Its translation is CASSGAGRDYNSPLHF. The chain has TRBV28 and TRBJ1-6; D remains unclear. Trimming removed 6 bases at V and 3 bases at J, with 15 bases between. In germline, CDR1 is MDHEN, CDR2 SYDVKM. The length of the CDR3 is 16 residues. The full variable domain, with the rest looked up from reference TRBV28 and TRBJ1-6, is DVKVTQSSRYLVKRTGEKVFLECVQDMDHENMFWYRQDPGLGLRLIYFSYDVKMKEKGDIPEGYSVSREKKERFSLILESASTNQTSMYLCASSGAGRDYNSPLHFGNGTRLTVT.

The CDR3 spells CASSPTGTSNVGELFF. The CDR3 coding sequence is TGCGCCAGCAGCCCTACCGGGACTAGTAACGTCGGGGAGCTGTTTTTT. The V call is TRBV5-1, the J call TRBJ2-2; 8 nucleotides agree with TRBD2. The CDR3 consists of 16 residues. V shed 4 bases and J 7 bases; nucleotides not matched to a gene: 12. From germline, CDR1 is SGHRS and CDR2 YFSETQ.

This clone showed up just a few times. This sequence joins TRBV6-5 and TRBJ1-2; 11 bases fit TRBD1. The CDR3 extends over 16 amino acids. With V trimmed by 4 bases and J by 5 bases, 9 bases remained unmatched. Germline values: CDR1 MNHEY, CDR2 SVGAGI. CDR3 sequence (DNA): TGTGCCAGCAGTTCCTTTGGACAGGGGGCGCGGTATGGCTACACCTTC. This sequence encodes CASSSFGQGARYGYTF.

The CDR3 region has the DNA TGTGCCAGCAGCTTAGAAATAGGACAGGACCTCGAGCAGTACTTC. This encodes CASSLEIGQDLEQYF. This rearrangement joins TRBV7-9 to TRBJ2-7; 7 bases fit TRBD1. Germline lookup yields CDR1 SEHNR and CDR2 FQNEAQ (reference sequence). This CDR3 region has 15 residues. V shed 1 base and J 6 bases; nucleotides not matched to a gene: 9.

The chain carries TRBV23-1 and TRBJ2-7, with 8 positions matching TRBD1. TRBV23-1 is noted as an ORF with a role that remains uncertain. CDR3 length: 15 amino acids. Unmatched junction bases numbered 6, after V lost 2 bases and J lost 3 bases. The CDR3: CASSQPGTGNYEQYF. CDR3 nucleotide sequence: TGCGCCAGCAGTCAACCAGGGACAGGTAACTACGAGCAGTACTTC.